Below are 30 T cell receptor beta chains sequenced from a single sample in a study of T cell changes during pregnancy in multiple sclerosis. Profiling relied on immunoSEQ multiplex PCR, and the TCRdb table lists in-frame clones only, not all of them. The sample includes fewer than 65,000 clones, about nine tenths of them seen just once. The specimen comprised peripheral blood, sampled after pregnancy. The receptors originated from a female donor in good health, enrolled as a control in a pregnancy study.

The chain recombines TRBV5-1 with TRBJ1-4; D is possibly TRBD1 (6 bases). Per the germline V gene, CDR1 is SGHRS and CDR2 is YFSETQ. V was pared by 0 bases and J by 7 bases, with 10 bases between. The CDR3 runs to 14 residues. The DNA of the CDR3 is TGCGCCAGCAGCTTGGAGGCAGGGGTTGAAAAACTGTTTTTT. This sequence encodes CASSLEAGVEKLFF.

The CDR3, as DNA: TGTGCCAGCAGCTTAGCGCCCGGGACCGGGGAGCTGTTTTTT. This codes for CASSLAPGTGELFF. This chain connects TRBV7-2 to TRBJ2-2; no clear D gene. The germline gives CDR1 SGHTA, CDR2 FQGNSA. CDR3 length: 14 amino acids. Trimming removed 0 bases from V and 5 bases from J, with 7 bases in between.

On this clone itself: This same CDR3 is encoded by further DNA sequences in the sample. V usage is TRBV18 and J usage is TRBJ1-5; 7 nucleotides line up with TRBD1. Trimming removed 6 bases from V and 5 bases from J; junction bases left unmatched: 4. This CDR3 has 13 amino acids. CDR1 is KGHSH, CDR2 LQKENI, per germline. DNA for the CDR3: TGTGCCAGCTCGCCCGACAGGGATCAGCCCCAGCATTTT. Encoded protein: CASSPDRDQPQHF.

The chain links TRBV7-8 to TRBJ1-3, with D tentatively TRBD1 (6 bases). Germline V gives CDR1 SGHVS, CDR2 FQNEAQ. The CDR3 totals 13 residues. V lost 6 bases and J 5 bases, leaving 11 bases between the germline ends. The CDR3 loop is CASRQGTRNTIYF. As DNA, the CDR3 is TGTGCCAGCAGACAGGGAACCCGAAACACCATATATTTT. The whole variable domain, remainder taken from reference TRBV7-8 and TRBJ1-3, is GAGVSQSPRYKVAKRGQDVALRCDPISGHVSLFWYQQALGQGPEFLTYFQNEAQLDKSGLPSDRFFAERPEGSVSTLKIQRTQQEDSAVYLCASRQGTRNTIYFGEGSWLTVV.

The V and J genes are TRBV18 and TRBJ1-1, with unresolved D. This CDR3 has 13 residues. In germline, CDR1 is KGHSH, CDR2 LQKENI. The V and J ends lost 6 bases and 1 base respectively, with 9 bases between them. The CDR3: CASSPQKNTEAFF. CDR3 DNA sequence: TGTGCCAGCTCCCCTCAGAAGAACACTGAAGCTTTCTTT. Drawing the rest from reference TRBV18 and TRBJ1-1, the complete variable domain is NAGVMQNPRHLVRRRGQEARLRCSPMKGHSHVYWYRQLPEEGLKFMVYLQKENIIDESGMPKERFSAEFPKEGPSILRIQQVVRGDSAAYFCASSPQKNTEAFFGQGTRLTVV.

The chain uses TRBV13 and TRBJ2-3, with 8 positions matching TRBD2. The V segment lost 0 bases and the J segment 1 base; nucleotides outside the gene matches: 3. Germline-derived CDR1 and CDR2 are PRHDT and FYEKMQ (reference sequence). CDR3 length equals 16 residues. The CDR3 sequence is CASSLGASGRTDTQYF. For the CDR3, the DNA is TGTGCCAGCAGCTTAGGGGCTAGCGGGCGCACAGATACGCAGTATTTT.

The chain combines TRBV4-2 with TRBJ1-3; maybe TRBD1 (6 bases). Germline V gene data show CDR1 as LGHNA and CDR2 as YNFKEQ. The CDR3 consists of 13 residues. Trimming removed 5 bases from V and 8 bases from J, with 13 bases in between. CDR3 region: CASSGGQWDTIYF. The CDR3 DNA follows: TGTGCCAGCAGCGGCGGACAGTGGGACACCATATATTTT.

The chain links TRBV2 to TRBJ1-2; perhaps TRBD1 as D (5 bases). Germline lookup yields CDR1 SNHLY and CDR2 FYNNEI. Deletions cut 1 base from V and 4 bases from J, with 13 bases between. The CDR3 sequence is 15 residues long. The CDR3 loop is CASSEDPQGGYGYTF. DNA for the CDR3: TGTGCCAGCAGTGAAGATCCCCAGGGCGGCTATGGCTACACCTTC.

CDR3 bases: TGTGCCAGCAGCTTAGAGGGAAGCCACGAGCAGTACTTC. As protein: CASSLEGSHEQYF. The chain carries TRBV7-3 and TRBJ2-7; D possibly corresponds to TRBD2 (5 bases). This CDR3 has 13 amino acids. The germline gives CDR1 SGHTA, CDR2 FQGTGA. V was cut by 2 bases and J by 5 bases, with 10 bases left in between.

This clone was counted only a few times. The V gene is TRBV7-9, the J gene TRBJ2-3; TRBD2 matches 10 bases. This CDR3 has 18 amino acids. Germline V gene sequence: CDR1 SEHNR, CDR2 FQNEAQ (reference sequence). V shed 7 bases and J 6 bases; nucleotides not matched to a gene: 19. DNA for the CDR3: TGTGCCAGCACCACTTCTAGCGGGCTAGCGGGGGTCCAGGATACGCAGTATTTT. It specifies CASTTSSGLAGVQDTQYF.

The chain couples TRBV19 to TRBJ1-4; 9 nucleotides line up with TRBD1. V shed 5 bases and J 0 bases; nucleotides not matched to a gene: 4. This CDR3 region has 16 residues. Germline CDR1 and CDR2: LNHDA and SQIVND (reference sequence). CDR3 amino acids: CASSRDRVPTNEKLFF. The CDR3 bases are TGTGCCAGTAGTCGGGACAGGGTGCCAACTAATGAAAAACTGTTTTTT.

Here the CDR3 reads CASSPSGGASFEQFF. The CDR3 coding sequence is TGTGCCAGCAGCCCTAGCGGGGGGGCCTCTTTTGAGCAGTTCTTC. J is TRBJ2-1 and V is TRBV6-5; 12 bases align to TRBD2. Germline lookup yields CDR1 MNHEY and CDR2 SVGAGI. CDR3 size: 15 residues. J lost 9 bases, V lost 6 bases, and 9 bases had no gene match.

The gene calls are TRBV14 and TRBJ2-5, with D possibly TRBD2 on 6 matching bases. Trimming cost V 4 bases and J 8 bases, with 14 bases left between them. Germline CDR1 and CDR2: SGHDN and FVKESK. The CDR3 has 13 residues. The chain's CDR3 is CASSPGLRVTQYF. DNA of the CDR3: TGTGCCAGCAGCCCGGGACTCCGGGTAACCCAGTACTTC.

The chain employs TRBV9 and TRBJ2-2; 7 bases map to TRBD1. Germline V gene lookup returns CDR1 SGDLS and CDR2 YYNGEE. V lost 9 bases and J lost 0; bases outside the gene matches: 5. The CDR3 runs 14 residues. CDR3: CANQDRTNTGELFF. CDR3 sequence (DNA): TGTGCCAACCAGGACAGGACGAACACCGGGGAGCTGTTTTTT. Complete variable domain (other parts from reference TRBV9 and TRBJ2-2): DSGVTQTPKHLITATGQRVTLRCSPRSGDLSVYWYQQSLDQGLQFLIQYYNGEERAKGNILERFSAQQFPDLHSELNLSSLELGDSALYFCANQDRTNTGELFFGEGSRLTVL.

This clone turned up a few times. The rearrangement uses TRBV7-2 and TRBJ1-2, with no clear D. The CDR3 extends over 14 amino acids. Per the germline V gene, CDR1 is SGHTA and CDR2 is FQGNSA. V was cut by 4 bases and J by 2 bases, with 11 bases left in between. This CDR3 reads CASSSYTGNYGYTF. In nucleotides, the CDR3 is TGTGCCAGCAGCTCCTACACGGGGAACTATGGCTACACCTTC.

V and J are TRBV5-1 and TRBJ2-3, with a weak D call TRBD1 (6 bases). Per the germline V gene, CDR1 is SGHRS and CDR2 is YFSETQ. The V end lost 6 bases, the J end lost 2 bases, and 16 bases lay between the germline ends. This CDR3 region has 15 residues. CDR3 residues: CASTPQGQITDTQYF. Here the CDR3 DNA reads TGCGCCAGCACTCCTCAGGGGCAGATCACAGATACGCAGTATTTT.

CDR3 in DNA: TGTGCCAGCAGTCTGCCATTAAAACGGGGGACCCCCAACAATGAGCAGTTCTTC. Amino acids: CASSLPLKRGTPNNEQFF. V is TRBV27 and J is TRBJ2-1, with D tentatively TRBD2 (6 bases). Germline V lookup: CDR1 MNHEY, CDR2 SMNVEV (reference sequence). The CDR3 runs 18 residues. With 5 bases removed from V and 5 bases from J, the gap between germline ends came to 25 bases.

In this sample, this clone turned up a few times. The V gene is TRBV6-4, the J gene TRBJ2-1; 8 bases match TRBD2. CDR1 and CDR2 (germline): MRHNA, SNTAGT. Trimming cost V 4 bases and J 3 bases; bases outside gene matches: 5. The CDR3 extends over 15 amino acids. In DNA, the CDR3 is TGTGCCAGCAGTGGGTCCAGCGGGGGCTACAATGAGCAGTTCTTC. As protein: CASSGSSGGYNEQFF.

This chain uses TRBV2 with TRBJ2-3, with 10 nucleotides matching TRBD2. Germline assignment: CDR1 SNHLY and CDR2 FYNNEI. This CDR3 has 17 amino acids. V dropped 3 bases and J dropped 1; count of bases not matched to a gene: 7. The CDR3 sequence: CASSDSRLAGGTDTQYF. In DNA, the CDR3 is TGTGCCAGCAGTGACAGTCGACTAGCGGGTGGCACAGATACGCAGTATTTT.

The chain has TRBV14 and TRBJ1-4; 8 bases map to TRBD1. Per germline, CDR1 SGHDN and CDR2 FVKESK. CDR3 length: 15 amino acids. Losses at the gene ends were 5 bases for V and 8 bases for J; bases not matched to a gene: 10. The chain's CDR3 is CASSLRQGYWEKLFF. The CDR3 bases are TGTGCCAGCAGCTTAAGACAGGGGTATTGGGAAAAACTGTTTTTT.

In this sample, this clone turned up a few times. The J gene is TRBJ1-1, the V gene TRBV30, with 8 bases identical to TRBD1. V was clipped by 2 bases and J by 10 bases; unmatched bases: 9. The CDR3 runs to 13 residues. From germline, CDR1 is GTSNPN and CDR2 SVGIG (reference sequence). This chain's CDR3 is CAWSIQGALGAFF. The CDR3 nucleotides read TGTGCCTGGAGTATTCAGGGGGCTCTGGGAGCTTTCTTT.

The J gene is TRBJ1-2, the V gene TRBV7-2; 10 bases agree with TRBD1. Losses at the gene ends were 5 bases for V and 7 bases for J; bases not matched to a gene: 13. The CDR3 runs 16 residues. Germline V gives CDR1 SGHTA, CDR2 FQGNSA. DNA of the CDR3: TGTGCCAGCAGCGAACGAGCCGGGACAGGGGTCGGTGGCTACACCTTC. This encodes CASSERAGTGVGGYTF. The full variable domain, completed using reference TRBV7-2 and TRBJ1-2, is GAGVSQSPSNKVTEKGKDVELRCDPISGHTALYWYRQSLGQGLEFLIYFQGNSAPDKSGLPSDRFSAERTGGSVSTLTIQRTQQEDSAVYLCASSERAGTGVGGYTFGSGTRLTVV.

V and J are TRBV7-6 and TRBJ2-3; the match to TRBD2 covers 13 bases. Germline values: CDR1 SGHVS, CDR2 FNYEAQ. The CDR3 contains 15 residues. V lost 5 bases and J lost 3; bases outside the gene matches: 2. The CDR3 region is CASSMTSGGTDTQYF. The CDR3 DNA reads TGTGCCAGCAGCATGACTAGCGGGGGGACAGATACGCAGTATTTT.

V is TRBV7-9 and J is TRBJ2-1; TRBD2 might be the D (6 bases). The CDR3 contains 12 residues. Germline lookup yields CDR1 SEHNR and CDR2 FQNEAQ (reference sequence). The V end lost 10 bases, the J end lost 5 bases, and 12 bases lay between the germline ends. The CDR3 sequence: CATLTGDNEQFF. The CDR3 DNA sequence: TGTGCCACTTTGACGGGAGACAATGAGCAGTTCTTC.

The chain uses TRBV7-8 and TRBJ2-3, with D possibly TRBD1 on 5 matching bases. The germline V and J ends were trimmed by 1 base and 0 bases, with 14 bases remaining between them. The germline CDR1 and CDR2 sequences are SGHVS and FQNEAQ. The CDR3 is 17 residues long. The CDR3 bases are TGTGCCAGCAGCTTAGTAGGACAACGAGCTAGCACAGATACGCAGTATTTT. It translates to CASSLVGQRASTDTQYF.

The rearrangement links TRBV10-3 to TRBJ2-5; unclear D gene. V dropped 1 base and J dropped 2 bases, with 2 bases sitting between them. CDR1 ENHRY and CDR2 SYGVKD come from the germline V gene. The CDR3 covers 12 residues. The CDR3 protein is CAISELQETQYF. CDR3 sequence (DNA): TGTGCCATCAGTGAGTTACAAGAGACCCAGTACTTC.

The genes are TRBV6-1 and TRBJ2-7, with D possibly matching TRBD1 (6 bases). This CDR3 comprises 15 residues. CDR1 and CDR2 from the germline V gene are MNHNS and SASEGT. Trimming pared 1 base from V and 3 bases from J, leaving 13 bases between. The CDR3 region is CASSEDDRLIYEQYF. Written as DNA, the CDR3 is TGTGCCAGCAGTGAAGATGACAGGCTAATCTACGAGCAGTACTTC.

The gene calls are TRBV2 and TRBJ2-5, with D maybe TRBD2 (5 bases). The CDR3 runs 12 residues. CDR1 and CDR2 from the germline V gene are SNHLY and FYNNEI. V dropped 4 bases and J dropped 3 bases, with 6 bases sitting between them. The chain's CDR3 is CASSALEETQYF. Here the CDR3 DNA reads TGTGCCAGCAGTGCACTAGAAGAGACCCAGTACTTC.

The chain uses TRBV19 and TRBJ2-6; TRBD1 aligns across 7 bases. CDR3 length: 15 amino acids. Trimming removed 5 bases from V and 2 bases from J; junction bases left unmatched: 3. Germline-derived CDR1 and CDR2 are LNHDA and SQIVND (reference sequence). CDR3 nucleotide sequence: TGTGCCAGTAGTTCTACAGGGGCTGGGGCCAACGTCCTGACTTTC. It translates to CASSSTGAGANVLTF.

This chain connects TRBV30 to TRBJ1-3; D is uncertain. The CDR3 has 13 amino acids. Per germline, CDR1 GTSNPN and CDR2 SVGIG (reference sequence). The V gene lost 0 bases and the J gene lost 6 bases, with 9 bases spanning the gap. The CDR3 reads CAWSVSGTNTIYF. In DNA, the CDR3 is TGTGCCTGGAGTGTTTCGGGTACAAACACCATATATTTT. Full variable domain (missing parts from reference TRBV30 and TRBJ1-3): SQTIHQWPATLVQPVGSPLSLECTVEGTSNPNLYWYRQAAGRGLQLLFYSVGIGQISSEVPQNLSASRPQDRQFILSSKKLLLSDSGFYLCAWSVSGTNTIYFGEGSWLTVV.